This record covers a single T cell receptor (beta chain). What it recognizes is unknown. The record originates from a study of blood T cells in healthy people across ages. Study-level results: Long-lived and aged donors differed, with more naive CD4+ cells and higher diversity in the long-lived.

Together with a sample-barcoded 5' primer, a J-beta primer mix was included in a second PCR lasting about 7 to 12 cycles. In TCRdb, the 5' RACE reads were re-called with MiXCR into one record per CDR3 protein. The profile shows about 1.8 million distinct CDR3 sequences, about 49% of them singletons. The V end was cut by 1 base, the J end by 5 bases, with 10 bases between. Germline CDR1 is SGHRS and CDR2 is YFSETQ. The CDR3 covers 14 residues. Isolation recovered at least 6 million PBMCs from every sample. Sequencing was performed on blood. The receptor was derived from a woman between 40 and 50 years old in good health. This chain links TRBV5-1 with TRBJ2-4; maybe TRBD1 (5 bases). DNA of the CDR3: TGCGCCAGCAGCTTGTCCGCGACAGAAAACATTCAGTACTTC. Its protein product is CASSLSATENIQYF. The full variable domain, rest sourced from reference TRBV5-1 and TRBJ2-4, is KAGVTQTPRYLIKTRGQQVTLSCSPISGHRSVSWYQQTPGQGLQFLFEYFSETQRNKGNFPGRFSGRQFSNSRSEMNVSTLELGDSALYLCASSLSATENIQYFGAGTRLSVL.